The sequence of this TCR beta chain was determined in a study of regulatory T cells in long-lasting Graves disease. Building of the TCR beta libraries involved iRepertoire HTBI primers and Arm-PCR of CDR3 regions. In the original processing: Sequenced samples collectively carried approximately 58 TRBV and 14 TRBJ segments. TCRdb used MiXCR to reprocess the multiplex PCR reads, holding one entry per CDR3 protein. None of the V and J calls come from the authors' own analysis; TCRdb made them. The profile shows about 220,000 distinct CDR3 sequences, about 19% of them singletons. This clonotype was seen many times. Germline V lookup: CDR1 MNHNS, CDR2 SASEGT. The CDR3 loop spans 14 amino acids. Deletions cut 7 bases from V and 2 bases from J, with 15 bases between. Time point noted: newly diagnosed GD, antithyroid drugs for less than 3 months. RNA from PBMCs was the source of the TCR library. The sample also formed part of further work on T cells in Graves' hyperthyroidism and ophthalmopathy. From that paper: Thyroid ultrasound, orbital computed tomography, clinical symptoms, and serum thyroxine and TRAb underpinned diagnoses. Initially, a first-round RT-PCR of the TCR CDR3 employed the HTBI primer set.

V is TRBV6-1 and J is TRBJ2-7; weak D call: TRBD1 (5 bases). This clonotype was obtained from a woman aged 30 to 39 with Graves disease. Sequencing used peripheral blood mononuclear cells (PBMCs), obtained at new diagnosis, from a patient treated with antithyroid drugs. In nucleotides, the CDR3 is TGTGCCAGCACCCACTGGGGCAGAACCTACGAGCAGTACTTC. The encoded protein is CASTHWGRTYEQYF.